What follows is one TCR beta chain and its context. Its antigen is unidentified. Generated by immunoSEQ multiplex PCR, the TCRdb table keeps only in-frame clones and is missing some. The repertoire consists of about 1 million clones, with around three quarters occurring once and the leading ten covering more than 0.5%. With 4 bases removed from V and 6 bases from J, the gap between germline ends came to 10 bases. Per the germline V gene, CDR1 is SGHTA and CDR2 is FQGTGA. This CDR3 is built from 12 residues. The sample originates from a study of shared clonotypes between healthy human individuals. From CD4+ cells came CD45RA+ naive and CD45RA-negative memory subsets. Notes on the study in general: The donor pool, a small one, limited the genetic and exposure-history diversity represented. At large depth, rarefaction still showed sorted-subset sequencing to be incomplete.

The sample taken for sequencing was memory CD4+ T cells from PBMCs. Subset defined: CD45RA-negative fraction. This TCR derives from a man between 18 and 29 years old in good health. Some clones in this sample may be carry-over from other donors' samples. J is TRBJ2-7 and V is TRBV7-3; D not certain. The CDR3 sequence: CASSSYTLEQYF. The DNA of the CDR3 is TGTGCCAGCAGCTCCTACACCCTCGAGCAGTACTTC. Variable domain in full (rest from reference TRBV7-3 and TRBJ2-7): GAGVSQTPSNKVTEKGKYVELRCDPISGHTALYWYRQSLGQGPEFLIYFQGTGAADDSGLPNDRFFAVRPEGSVSTLKIQRTERGDSAVYLCASSSYTLEQYFGPGTRLTVT.